This paragraph reports one T cell receptor (beta chain). This sample is drawn from a study of T cell changes during pregnancy in multiple sclerosis. This table comes from immunoSEQ multiplex PCR, and its TCRdb copy is limited to in-frame clones, with some not included. The sample contains roughly 30,000 clones, approximately 90% of which appear only once. This material consisted of CD4+ T cells from peripheral blood mononuclear cells, taken in the first trimester of pregnancy. The receptor was derived from a female donor in good health, enrolled as a control in a pregnancy study.

In DNA, the CDR3 is TGTGCCAGCAGTTATCAGGGGGCGACTGAAGCTTTCTTT. Translating it yields CASSYQGATEAFF. The chain employs TRBV2 and TRBJ1-1, with 8 bases aligning to TRBD1. The CDR3 has 13 residues. The junction had 4 bases not matched to a gene; V was cut back by 5 bases and J by 5 bases. Germline V gene sequence: CDR1 SNHLY, CDR2 FYNNEI.